What follows are 18 T cell receptor beta chains derived from one specimen sequenced in a study of blood T cells in healthy people across ages. PCR was performed a second time for about 7 to 11 cycles using a sample-barcoded 5' primer and a J-beta primer mix. TCRdb fed the 5' RACE reads into MiXCR, producing one record per CDR3 protein. The sample shows some 1.5 million distinct CDR3 sequences, roughly 30% of them seen only once. The sequencing input was blood. The receptors were gathered from a woman aged 25 to 45 in good health.

The chain carries TRBV2 and TRBJ1-4; maybe TRBD1 (5 bases). Trimming took off 4 bases at V and 5 bases at J, with 11 bases between the two ends. There are 14 residues in the CDR3. Looked up from germline, CDR1 is SNHLY and CDR2 is FYNNEI. The DNA of the CDR3 is TGTGCCAGCAGTGCGGCCAGGGAGAATGAAAAACTGTTTTTT. Amino acid sequence: CASSAARENEKLFF.

This clonotype was detected only a few times. This chain connects TRBV14 to TRBJ2-1, with D possibly matching TRBD1 (6 bases). The germline V and J ends were trimmed by 2 bases and 9 bases, with 23 bases remaining between them. The CDR3 runs 17 residues. CDR1 is SGHDN, CDR2 FVKESK, per germline. This CDR3 is CASSQKSWPRGLGEQFF. As DNA, the CDR3 is TGTGCCAGCAGCCAAAAGAGTTGGCCGAGGGGGTTAGGTGAGCAGTTCTTC.

This clonotype has at least ten counts. The chain joins TRBV5-6 to TRBJ2-4; TRBD1 aligns across 7 bases. CDR1 and CDR2 (germline): SGHDT, YYEEEE. The V gene end was trimmed by 5 bases and the J gene end by 12 bases; junction bases not matched to a gene: 11. There are 13 residues in the CDR3. The CDR3 DNA reads as TGTGCCAGCAGATATGAAAGACAGGGCGGTCAGTACTTC. Amino acid sequence: CASRYERQGGQYF.

This clonotype was recorded at least ten times. The gene calls are TRBV20-1 and TRBJ2-7, with TRBD1 identical over 8 bases. Germline V gene data show CDR1 as DFQATT and CDR2 as SNEGSKA (reference sequence). Unmatched junction bases numbered 12, after V lost 7 bases and J lost 4 bases. The CDR3 contains 14 residues. CDR3 in DNA: TGCAGTGTTACCCTCGGGACAGGTCGATACGAGCAGTACTTC. Translated, it gives CSVTLGTGRYEQYF.

This clonotype was detected a few times. V usage is TRBV20-1 and J usage is TRBJ2-1, with D possibly matching TRBD2 (5 bases). V gave up 3 bases and J gave up 2 bases, with 14 bases separating them. Germline V CDR1 and CDR2: DFQATT, SNEGSKA (reference sequence). This CDR3 has 15 amino acids. This chain's CDR3 is CSARKAGTPYNEQFF. DNA for the CDR3: TGCAGTGCTAGGAAGGCGGGCACCCCCTACAATGAGCAGTTCTTC.

The table lists this clonotype with a few counts. The J gene is TRBJ2-7, the V gene TRBV27; the match to TRBD1 covers 8 bases. The germline CDR1 and CDR2 sequences are MNHEY and SMNVEV (reference sequence). This CDR3 is built from 15 residues. After removal of 3 bases from V and 2 bases from J, the junction contained 6 bases not matched to a gene. This chain's CDR3 is CASSLRTRGPYEQYF. The CDR3 DNA is TGTGCCAGCAGTTTGAGGACCAGGGGGCCCTACGAGCAGTACTTC.

This clonotype was found a few times. J is TRBJ1-2 and V is TRBV7-9, with D unresolved. This CDR3 has 15 amino acids. Trimming took off 6 bases at V and 2 bases at J, with 16 bases between the two ends. Germline values: CDR1 SEHNR, CDR2 FQNEAQ (reference sequence). As DNA, the CDR3 is TGTGCCAGCAGAGACCTCGTTGGACTAAACTATGGCTACACCTTC. It is translated as CASRDLVGLNYGYTF.

The CDR3 region has the DNA TGCAGCGTTGACACCGCCGACTCCTACAATGAGCAGTTCTTC. Residues: CSVDTADSYNEQFF. The rearrangement links TRBV29-1 to TRBJ2-1, with D unresolved. CDR1 and CDR2 (germline): SQVTM, ANQGSEA. The CDR3 loop spans 14 amino acids. V was clipped by 3 bases and J by 0 bases, with 9 bases between them.

This clonotype turned up a few times. The rearrangement joins TRBV29-1 to TRBJ1-2, with TRBD1 matching 7 bases. The CDR3 totals 14 residues. V was clipped by 0 bases and J by 8 bases; unmatched bases: 9. Germline V CDR1 and CDR2: SQVTM, ANQGSEA. The CDR3 loop reads CSVEDRDRAGGYTF. The CDR3 DNA reads as TGCAGCGTTGAAGACCGTGACAGGGCGGGGGGCTACACCTTC.

As regards this clonotype: One junction end disagrees with the germline gene, perhaps due to a read error. V is TRBV7-9 and J is TRBJ1-1, with D unresolved. Germline lookup yields CDR1 SEHNR and CDR2 FQNEAQ (reference sequence). The CDR3 runs 12 residues. The CDR3 DNA follows: TGTGCCTGCAGCGATGGATACACTGAAGCTTTCTTT. Protein product: CACSDGYTEAFF.

The chain links TRBV9 to TRBJ1-6; a possible D gene is TRBD1 (6 bases). The germline V and J ends were trimmed by 6 bases and 9 bases, with 16 bases remaining between them. Germline CDR1 is SGDLS and CDR2 is YYNGEE. The CDR3 spans 14 residues. DNA of the CDR3: TGTGCCAGCAACAGGGACGGGAGGGCTTCACCCCTCCACTTT. This encodes CASNRDGRASPLHF.

With regard to this clonotype: This may be a read error: a much more frequent sequence differs by one nucleotide. The V call is TRBV6-6, the J call TRBJ1-2; tentative D call: TRBD1 (6 bases). Per germline, CDR1 MNHNY and CDR2 SVGAGI (reference sequence). With 7 bases removed from V and 2 bases from J, the gap between germline ends came to 17 bases. CDR3 size: 15 residues. This chain's CDR3 is CASTLVNRENYGYTF. In DNA form, the CDR3 reads TGTGCCAGCACTCTCGTCAACAGGGAGAACTATGGCTACACCTTC.

J is TRBJ2-6 and V is TRBV12-3 or TRBV12-4; TRBD1 matches at 9 bases. The CDR3 loop spans 19 amino acids. Trimming at V came to 8 bases and at J to 2 bases, leaving 16 bases not matched to a gene. The CDR3 DNA sequence: TGTGCCAGCGAACAGGGACGGACAGGGGTTTCTACTGGGGCCAACGTCCTGACTTTC. Translation: CASEQGRTGVSTGANVLTF.

The chain uses TRBV12-3 or TRBV12-4 and TRBJ2-3; 9 bases fit TRBD1. The CDR3 is made up of 16 amino acids. V lost 5 bases, J lost 6 bases, and 12 bases stayed unmatched. For the CDR3, the DNA is TGTGCCAGCAGTGGGCCCGGGACAGGGATAGCCGATACGCAGTATTTT. Protein sequence: CASSGPGTGIADTQYF.

This clonotype was counted many times. The V call is TRBV4-3, the J call TRBJ1-2; D uncertain. There are 15 residues in the CDR3. V was pared by 4 bases and J by 4 bases, with 16 bases between. CDR1 LGHNA and CDR2 YSLEER come from the germline V gene. This chain's CDR3 is CASSRRAATSYGYTF. The CDR3 DNA reads TGCGCCAGCAGCCGACGGGCCGCAACCTCCTATGGCTACACCTTC.

At least ten counts were recorded for this clonotype. The rearrangement links TRBV12-3 or TRBV12-4 to TRBJ2-4; D perhaps matches TRBD1 (6 bases). The CDR3 is 13 amino acids. The ends were cut back, 6 bases at V and 5 bases at J, with 11 bases in the middle. The CDR3 nucleotides are TGTGCCAGCAGCCTGGACAGTCAAAACATTCAGTACTTC. This sequence encodes CASSLDSQNIQYF.

The V and J genes are TRBV6-1 and TRBJ2-4, with 8 bases matching TRBD1. Matching the DNA end better, TRBJ2-7 makes the J call doubtful. The CDR3 length is 15 residues. From germline, CDR1 is MNHNS and CDR2 SASEGT. CDR3 nucleotide sequence: TGTGCCAGCAGTGACTGGACAGGGAGCACCTGCGAGCAGTACTTC. Its protein is CASSDWTGSTCEQYF.

This clonotype was observed a few times. One end of the junction fails to match germline, which may point to a read error. The V call is TRBV29-1, the J call TRBJ2-1, with D perhaps matching TRBD2 (5 bases). Germline-derived CDR1 and CDR2 are SQVTM and ANQGSEA. The CDR3 is 15 residues long. This CDR3 is CSVEGVHGVNNDQFF. The CDR3 DNA is TGCAGCGTTGAAGGTGTACACGGGGTGAACAATGATCAGTTCTTC.